Following are 30 T cell receptor beta chains from one sample sequenced in a study of blood T cells in healthy people across ages. Primers used in a second PCR of roughly 6 to 12 cycles were a sample-barcoded 5' primer and a J-beta primer mix. TCRdb passed the 5' RACE reads through MiXCR, listing each CDR3 protein once. This table holds about 1.8 million distinct CDR3 sequences, around half found once. The sample was blood. These receptor sequences come from a woman between 35 and 50 years old in good health.

This clonotype was counted a few times. The rearrangement uses TRBV5-1 and TRBJ2-1; a possible D gene is TRBD1 (5 bases). V was shortened by 4 bases and J by 7 bases, with 12 bases between the two germline ends. Germline assignment: CDR1 SGHRS and CDR2 YFSETQ. The CDR3 consists of 13 residues. CDR3 region: CASSIRQGNEQFF. The CDR3, as DNA: TGCGCCAGCAGCATCCGGCAGGGAAATGAGCAGTTCTTC.

The chain combines TRBV9 with TRBJ1-2; D ambiguous. V lost 6 bases and J lost 5, with 23 bases in between. Germline V lookup: CDR1 SGDLS, CDR2 YYNGEE. The CDR3 is 16 amino acids. The CDR3 nucleotides are TGTGCCAGCAACCTCCCCCCCTCTACTCTGGGGTATGGCTACACCTTC. This codes for CASNLPPSTLGYGYTF.

The rearrangement uses TRBV7-3 and TRBJ2-1, with D unresolved. Germline-derived CDR1 and CDR2 are SGHTA and FQGTGA. This CDR3 is built from 14 residues. The germline V and J ends were trimmed by 0 bases and 7 bases, with 10 bases remaining between them. The CDR3: CASSLTGWPNEQFF. The CDR3 coding sequence is TGTGCCAGCAGCTTAACAGGTTGGCCGAATGAGCAGTTCTTC.

The rearrangement links TRBV18 to TRBJ2-3, with TRBD2 matching 11 bases. V was pared by 8 bases and J by 3 bases, with 7 bases of the junction left unmatched. Per the germline V gene, CDR1 is KGHSH and CDR2 is LQKENI. The CDR3 consists of 15 residues. The CDR3 here is CASTRSGGATDTQYF. The CDR3 DNA is TGTGCCAGCACGCGTAGCGGGGGGGCTACAGATACGCAGTATTTT.

The CDR3 nucleotides are TGTGCCAGCAGTGATGCAGGGAACTGGAGACAGCCCCAGCATTTT. Translating gives CASSDAGNWRQPQHF. This chain uses TRBV6-1 with TRBJ1-5, with D possibly matching TRBD1 (5 bases). The CDR3 loop spans 15 amino acids. Germline-derived CDR1 and CDR2 are MNHNS and SASEGT. The V end lost 3 bases, the J end lost 7 bases, and 16 bases lay between the germline ends.

This clonotype was detected only a few times. The V and J genes are TRBV20-1 and TRBJ2-3, with 13 bases matching TRBD2. With 4 bases clipped from V and 0 bases from J, the junction kept 4 bases outside the gene matches. The CDR3 has 16 amino acids. Germline CDR1 is DFQATT and CDR2 is SNEGSKA (reference sequence). The CDR3 region is CSAIRTSGGSTDTQYF. The CDR3 region has the DNA TGCAGTGCTATTCGGACTAGCGGGGGAAGCACAGATACGCAGTATTTT.

In this sample, this clonotype turned up a few times. The chain uses TRBV12-3 or TRBV12-4 and TRBJ1-6, with D perhaps TRBD1 (5 bases). V lost 6 bases to trimming and J lost 8 bases, with 17 bases between them. The CDR3 has 15 amino acids. The CDR3 DNA reads TGTGCCAGCAGCCCCGGGACGGGCGCGTATTCACCCCTCCACTTT. Translated: CASSPGTGAYSPLHF.

A few counts support this clonotype. The chain has TRBV7-9 and TRBJ2-1, with 7 nucleotides matching TRBD2. Germline V lookup: CDR1 SEHNR, CDR2 FQNEAQ (reference sequence). The ends lost 1 base at V and 0 bases at J; junction bases unmatched: 12. The CDR3 runs 19 residues. The CDR3 DNA is TGTGCCAGCAGCTTAGGTGATATAAGCGGGGTAACCTCCTACAATGAGCAGTTCTTC. This gives the protein CASSLGDISGVTSYNEQFF.

The chain couples TRBV12-3 or TRBV12-4 to TRBJ2-5; tentatively, D is TRBD1 or TRBD2 (6 bases each). The germline V and J ends were trimmed by 5 bases and 10 bases, with 23 bases remaining between them. The CDR3 consists of 15 residues. DNA for the CDR3: TGTGCCAGCAGTCCAGGGGAGACTAGTAGATGGGACCAGTACTTC. Translated, it gives CASSPGETSRWDQYF.

This clonotype was seen just once. The rearrangement links TRBV6-1 to TRBJ1-1; unclear D gene. This CDR3 contains 12 residues. V was pared by 6 bases and J by 6 bases, with 11 bases between. The germline CDR1 and CDR2 sequences are MNHNS and SASEGT. The DNA for the CDR3 is TGTGCCAGCAGATCGGGGTTCTCTGAAGCTTTCTTT. Translating gives CASRSGFSEAFF.

V gene TRBV6-2 or TRBV6-3 combines with J gene TRBJ2-3, with D tentatively TRBD2 (6 bases). In germline, CDR1 is MNHEY, CDR2 SVGEGT. The V gene lost 7 bases and the J gene lost 5 bases, with 16 bases spanning the gap. This CDR3 spans 14 amino acids. The CDR3 reads CASMEPGRGDTQYF. CDR3 sequence (DNA): TGTGCCAGCATGGAACCGGGGCGGGGAGATACGCAGTATTTT.

This sequence joins TRBV29-1 and TRBJ1-2; D not resolved. Deletions cut 4 bases from V and 4 bases from J, with 19 bases between. Germline loops: CDR1 SQVTM, CDR2 ANQGSEA. The CDR3 has 15 residues. CDR3 nucleotides: TGCAGCGTTGCCCATCATAACCGGGTACGCTATGGCTACACCTTC. Translation: CSVAHHNRVRYGYTF.

In its sample, this clonotype was seen a few times. The chain recombines TRBV12-3 or TRBV12-4 with TRBJ2-7, with a possible D match to TRBD2 (7 bases). Trimming pared 3 bases from V and 1 base from J, leaving 16 bases between. CDR3 length: 16 amino acids. DNA of the CDR3: TGTGCCAGCAGTTTGTGGCCCGCGGGGGCGTCCTACGAGCAGTACTTC. Translating it yields CASSLWPAGASYEQYF.

This clonotype was seen a few times. The V and J genes are TRBV5-1 and TRBJ2-5, with 10 nucleotides matching TRBD1. Germline CDR1 and CDR2: SGHRS and YFSETQ. The CDR3 loop spans 18 amino acids. Trimming at V came to 4 bases and at J to 4 bases, leaving 16 bases not matched to a gene. The CDR3 sequence: CASSKYLTGTGASETQYF. In nucleotides, the CDR3 is TGCGCCAGCAGCAAATACCTCACCGGGACAGGGGCGTCAGAGACCCAGTACTTC.

The gene calls are TRBV4-3 and TRBJ1-2; TRBD1 is a possible D gene (5 bases). Deletions cut 0 bases from V and 4 bases from J, with 12 bases between. The germline V gene encodes CDR1 LGHNA and CDR2 YSLEER. This CDR3 contains 15 residues. In nucleotides, the CDR3 is TGCGCCAGCAGCCAAGAGGGCAGGGTGAGCTATGGCTACACCTTC. It is translated as CASSQEGRVSYGYTF.

This clonotype has only a few counts. The chain combines TRBV20-1 with TRBJ2-5; D perhaps matches TRBD2 (6 bases). The CDR3 extends over 13 amino acids. V was shortened by 6 bases and J by 2 bases, with 13 bases between the two germline ends. Germline V gene data show CDR1 as DFQATT and CDR2 as SNEGSKA (reference sequence). The CDR3: CSADLGGQETQYF. The DNA of the CDR3 is TGCAGTGCGGATTTGGGGGGTCAAGAGACCCAGTACTTC.

This chain connects TRBV7-2 to TRBJ1-5, with D unresolved. In germline, CDR1 is SGHTA, CDR2 FQGNSA. This CDR3 region has 14 residues. Trimming removed 5 bases from V and 4 bases from J, with 12 bases in between. CDR3 coding DNA: TGTGCCAGCAGCGGGATATCACGGAATCAGCCCCAGCATTTT. Protein product: CASSGISRNQPQHF.

There are a few counts of this clonotype. The chain carries TRBV5-6 and TRBJ2-4; 7 nucleotides match TRBD2. Looked up from germline, CDR1 is SGHDT and CDR2 is YYEEEE. The trim removed 2 bases at V and 0 bases at J, leaving 8 bases unmatched. The CDR3 covers 17 residues. Here the CDR3 DNA reads TGTGCCAGCAGCTTATTTTTAGGGGAGGGAGCCAAAAACATTCAGTACTTC. Its protein product is CASSLFLGEGAKNIQYF.

The chain joins TRBV4-3 to TRBJ1-2, with 7 bases fitting TRBD1. CDR1 is LGHNA and CDR2 is YSLEER in the germline V gene. With 1 base clipped from V and 5 bases from J, the junction kept 7 bases outside the gene matches. The CDR3 covers 15 residues. The CDR3 DNA reads as TGCGCCAGCAGCCAAGGACGACAGGGTCCTTATGGCTACACCTTC. Translation gives CASSQGRQGPYGYTF.

The rearrangement joins TRBV7-2 to TRBJ1-1; 7 nucleotides line up with TRBD1. This CDR3 has 14 amino acids. From germline, CDR1 is SGHTA and CDR2 FQGNSA. The trim removed 5 bases at V and 4 bases at J, leaving 7 bases unmatched. CDR3 loop: CASSIQGTGTEAFF. The CDR3 DNA sequence: TGTGCCAGCAGCATACAGGGGACCGGCACTGAAGCTTTCTTT.

The genes are TRBV6-5 and TRBJ2-5; D unresolved. V was pared by 6 bases and J by 3 bases, with 17 bases between. The CDR3 has 15 amino acids. The germline gives CDR1 MNHEY, CDR2 SVGAGI. The CDR3 DNA reads TGTGCCAGCAGCCTAGACGGGTTTGGAGAAGAGACCCAGTACTTC. It specifies CASSLDGFGEETQYF.

This clonotype was counted between two and nine times. The gene calls are TRBV4-3 and TRBJ2-1; D gene uncertain. V lost 0 bases and J 4 bases, leaving 7 bases between the germline ends. CDR3 length: 14 amino acids. CDR1 is LGHNA and CDR2 is YSLEER in the germline V gene. The CDR3 loop is CASSQDARYNEQFF. The CDR3 nucleotides read TGCGCCAGCAGCCAAGACGCTAGGTACAATGAGCAGTTCTTC.

This clonotype was seen more than once but under ten times. This sequence joins TRBV14 and TRBJ2-1, with D uncertain. The CDR3 consists of 15 residues. Trimming cost V 0 bases and J 6 bases, with 12 bases left between them. The germline gives CDR1 SGHDN, CDR2 FVKESK. CDR3 residues: CASSQESGGSNEQFF. In nucleotides, the CDR3 is TGTGCCAGCAGCCAAGAGTCAGGCGGTTCCAATGAGCAGTTCTTC.

The J gene is TRBJ2-1, the V gene TRBV5-1; either TRBD1 or TRBD2 may supply D (5 bases each). CDR3 length: 15 residues. Germline values: CDR1 SGHRS, CDR2 YFSETQ. V lost 5 bases and J 7 bases, leaving 19 bases between the germline ends. CDR3 nucleotides: TGCGCCAGCAGTAGTGGGACCCCTAAGAGGAATGAGCAGTTCTTC. Protein: CASSSGTPKRNEQFF.

The chain couples TRBV20-1 to TRBJ2-7, with D maybe TRBD1 (5 bases). Germline V lookup: CDR1 DFQATT, CDR2 SNEGSKA (reference sequence). V was cut by 6 bases and J by 2 bases, with 14 bases left in between. The CDR3 runs to 13 residues. The CDR3: CSATGAGAYEQYF. Written as DNA, the CDR3 is TGCAGTGCCACTGGGGCAGGAGCCTACGAGCAGTACTTC.

The V and J genes are TRBV5-1 and TRBJ2-1; 7 positions match TRBD1. Germline V gene data show CDR1 as SGHRS and CDR2 as YFSETQ. J was trimmed by 3 bases and V by 3 bases; bases with no gene match: 3. The CDR3 sequence is 14 residues long. CDR3 DNA: TGCGCCAGCAGCTCCTGGACAGGCTACAATGAGCAGTTCTTC. It is translated as CASSSWTGYNEQFF.

The chain is built from TRBV7-2 and TRBJ2-3, with a weak D call TRBD2 (5 bases). CDR3 length: 15 residues. Trimming took off 5 bases at V and 2 bases at J, with 14 bases between the two ends. Germline CDR1 and CDR2: SGHTA and FQGNSA. CDR3 region: CTSSRSGPTTDTQYF. The CDR3 DNA follows: TGTACCAGCAGCCGGAGCGGACCGACCACAGATACGCAGTATTTT.

The chain joins TRBV6-5 to TRBJ1-1; D gene uncertain. This CDR3 has 15 amino acids. Germline lookup yields CDR1 MNHEY and CDR2 SVGAGI. V was pared by 5 bases and J by 0 bases, with 13 bases between. The CDR3 loop is CASSASGVMNTEAFF. Written as DNA, the CDR3 is TGTGCCAGCAGTGCGTCGGGCGTGATGAACACTGAAGCTTTCTTT.

A few counts support this clonotype. The CDR3 reads CASSQDSRRETQYF. CDR3 nucleotides: TGCGCCAGCAGCCAAGATTCTAGAAGGGAGACCCAGTACTTC. The chain employs TRBV4-3 and TRBJ2-7; D not resolved. The DNA end is more similar to TRBJ2-5, so the J call may be wrong. Germline V gene sequence: CDR1 LGHNA, CDR2 YSLEER. This CDR3 contains 14 residues.

The J gene is TRBJ2-3, the V gene TRBV6-2 or TRBV6-3; D tentatively reads TRBD1 or TRBD2 (5 bases each). The CDR3 contains 17 residues. V lost 8 bases, J lost 0 bases, and 21 bases lay in between. CDR1 and CDR2 (germline): MNHEY, SVGEGT. The CDR3 bases are TGTGCCAGCGGGCCGATGGGTCCGGGACGGAGCACAGATACGCAGTATTTT. It specifies CASGPMGPGRSTDTQYF.